Reported below is one T cell receptor beta chain. The antigen is undetermined. The data stem from a study of cytomegalovirus exposure and HLA in healthy donors. Study-level results: High sensitivity and specificity were reportedly achieved when the classifier diagnosed cytomegalovirus status.

Per the germline V gene, CDR1 is MNHEY and CDR2 is SVGAGI. V trimming: 6 bases; J trimming: 3 bases; junction bases outside the gene matches: 6. This CDR3 is built from 14 residues. The donors were part of the validation cohort of more than 90 subjects. That cohort was separate from the first cohort, which comprised several hundred subjects. This table comes from immunoSEQ multiplex PCR, and its TCRdb copy is limited to in-frame clones, with some not included. The sample has roughly 130,000 clones, 70% to 90% seen once. Sequenced input: PBMCs. The rearrangement joins TRBV6-5 to TRBJ2-7, with 9 bases aligning to TRBD2. The origin of this receptor is a woman in her twenties or thirties in good health and CMV-seropositive. The CDR3 DNA reads as TGTGCCAGCAGCCTAGCGGGGAGAAACTACGAGCAGTACTTC. Amino acid sequence: CASSLAGRNYEQYF.